Listed below are T cell receptor beta chains from one sample, sequenced in a study of cytomegalovirus exposure and HLA in healthy donors. TCRdb keeps only in-frame clones here, not all; method: immunoSEQ multiplex PCR. Of over 150,000 clones listed, roughly four fifths are singletons. Sample: PBMCs. The origin of the receptors is a man between 60 and 75 years old in good health and CMV-seronegative. Each CDR3 is given with its conserved first and last residue. The order of the fields is V gene, CDR3 length, clone size, J gene, D gene, CDR3 protein, CDR3 DNA. The D gene is left open where the match is weak. Part of the rows lack a size; the others show once, few, many or a class for expanded clones.

V gene: TRBV19; CDR3 length: 13; clone size: -; J gene: TRBJ2-5; D gene: TRBD2; CDR3 protein: CASRGGNQETQYF; CDR3 DNA: TGTGCCAGTAGGGGGGGGAATCAAGAGACCCAGTACTTC
V gene: TRBV4-1; CDR3 length: 14; clone size: few; J gene: TRBJ2-3; D gene: -; CDR3 protein: CASEGRGPSDTQYF; CDR3 DNA: TGCGCCAGCGAGGGGCGGGGTCCCTCCGATACGCAGTATTTT
V gene: TRBV21-1; CDR3 length: 14; clone size: -; J gene: TRBJ2-7; D gene: -; CDR3 protein: CASSKQGTLYEQYF; CDR3 DNA: TGTGCCAGCAGCAAACAGGGGACCCTCTACGAGCAGTACTTC
V gene: TRBV6-1; CDR3 length: 13; clone size: -; J gene: TRBJ2-5; D gene: TRBD1; CDR3 protein: CASSRDSKETQYF; CDR3 DNA: TGTGCCAGCAGCCGGGACAGCAAAGAGACCCAGTACTTC
V gene: TRBV29-1; CDR3 length: 13; clone size: few; J gene: TRBJ1-2; D gene: -; CDR3 protein: CSVRDQANYGYTF; CDR3 DNA: TGCAGCGTCAGGGATCAGGCTAACTATGGCTACACCTTC
V gene: TRBV6-5; CDR3 length: 14; clone size: once; J gene: TRBJ1-5; D gene: -; CDR3 protein: CASSPLNSNQPQHF; CDR3 DNA: TGTGCCAGCAGCCCCCTAAATAGCAATCAGCCCCAGCATTTT
V gene: TRBV6-5; CDR3 length: 13; clone size: once; J gene: TRBJ2-7; D gene: -; CDR3 protein: CASTRLAPYEQYF; CDR3 DNA: TGTGCCAGCACCCGACTGGCCCCCTACGAGCAGTACTTC
V gene: TRBV15; CDR3 length: 13; clone size: -; J gene: TRBJ2-5; D gene: -; CDR3 protein: CATSRQGGETQYF; CDR3 DNA: TGTGCCACCAGCAGACAGGGGGGAGAGACCCAGTACTTC
V gene: TRBV4-3; CDR3 length: 15; clone size: -; J gene: TRBJ2-1; D gene: TRBD2; CDR3 protein: CASSQMTSIENEQFF; CDR3 DNA: TGCGCCAGCAGCCAAATGACTAGCATCGAAAATGAGCAGTTCTTC
V gene: TRBV6-5; CDR3 length: 12; clone size: -; J gene: TRBJ1-5; D gene: -; CDR3 protein: CASSTEGQPQHF; CDR3 DNA: TGTGCCAGCAGTACAGAAGGACAGCCCCAGCATTTT
V gene: TRBV7-9; CDR3 length: 15; clone size: few; J gene: TRBJ1-2; D gene: -; CDR3 protein: CASSLGSSDNYGYTF; CDR3 DNA: TGTGCCAGCAGCTTAGGGTCTTCAGATAACTATGGCTACACCTTC
V gene: TRBV4-2; CDR3 length: 15; clone size: -; J gene: TRBJ2-7; D gene: TRBD2; CDR3 protein: CASSQKAGAHYEQYF; CDR3 DNA: TGTGCCAGCAGCCAAAAAGCGGGGGCCCACTACGAGCAGTACTTC
V gene: TRBV29-1; CDR3 length: 15; clone size: -; J gene: TRBJ2-2; D gene: TRBD1; CDR3 protein: CSVEDRGRTTGELFF; CDR3 DNA: TGCAGCGTTGAGGACAGGGGGCGGACGACCGGGGAGCTGTTTTTT
V gene: TRBV6-5; CDR3 length: 13; clone size: -; J gene: TRBJ2-7; D gene: -; CDR3 protein: CASSYDRHYEQYF; CDR3 DNA: TGTGCCAGCAGTTACGACAGACACTACGAGCAGTACTTC
V gene: TRBV4-2; CDR3 length: 13; clone size: few; J gene: TRBJ2-3; D gene: TRBD2; CDR3 protein: CASSQAIGTRKYF; CDR3 DNA: TGTGCCAGCAGCCAAGCAATAGGGACTAGAAAGTATTTT
V gene: TRBV19; CDR3 length: 15; clone size: -; J gene: TRBJ1-5; D gene: -; CDR3 protein: CASSIGQVGNQPQHF; CDR3 DNA: TGTGCCAGTAGTATAGGGCAGGTTGGCAATCAGCCCCAGCATTTT
V gene: TRBV28; CDR3 length: 10; clone size: -; J gene: TRBJ2-1; D gene: -; CDR3 protein: CASGGNEQFF; CDR3 DNA: TGTGCCAGCGGAGGAAATGAGCAGTTCTTC
V gene: TRBV18; CDR3 length: 16; clone size: -; J gene: TRBJ2-1; D gene: -; CDR3 protein: CASSPARDLTYNEQFF; CDR3 DNA: TGTGCCAGCTCACCAGCCAGGGACTTAACCTACAATGAGCAGTTCTTC
V gene: TRBV4-3; CDR3 length: 16; clone size: -; J gene: TRBJ2-7; D gene: TRBD2; CDR3 protein: CASSQGTSGNIYEQYF; CDR3 DNA: TGCGCCAGCAGCCAAGGGACTAGCGGGAATATTTACGAGCAGTACTTC
V gene: TRBV28; CDR3 length: 15; clone size: -; J gene: TRBJ1-5; D gene: TRBD1; CDR3 protein: CASSRGQGGEQPQHF; CDR3 DNA: TGTGCCAGCAGCCGGGGACAGGGTGGGGAACAGCCCCAGCATTTT
V gene: TRBV7-2; CDR3 length: 14; clone size: -; J gene: TRBJ1-2; D gene: TRBD1; CDR3 protein: CASSPRTGKNGYTF; CDR3 DNA: TGTGCCAGCAGCCCTCGGACAGGGAAGAATGGCTACACCTTC
V gene: TRBV28; CDR3 length: 16; clone size: -; J gene: TRBJ2-1; D gene: -; CDR3 protein: CASSLGGGAIYNEQFF; CDR3 DNA: TGTGCCAGCAGTTTAGGAGGGGGGGCAATCTACAATGAGCAGTTCTTC
V gene: TRBV5-1; CDR3 length: 15; clone size: -; J gene: TRBJ2-2; D gene: TRBD2; CDR3 protein: CASSSGTSGTGELFF; CDR3 DNA: TGCGCCAGCAGCTCCGGGACTAGCGGGACCGGGGAGCTGTTTTTT
V gene: TRBV6-1; CDR3 length: 15; clone size: -; J gene: TRBJ1-1; D gene: -; CDR3 protein: CASLPRGFRGDEAFF; CDR3 DNA: TGTGCCAGCCTCCCAAGGGGGTTTAGGGGCGATGAAGCTTTCTTT
V gene: TRBV4-2; CDR3 length: 18; clone size: few; J gene: TRBJ2-2; D gene: -; CDR3 protein: CASSQEPVTDSNTGELFF; CDR3 DNA: TGTGCCAGCAGCCAAGAGCCCGTTACCGACTCCAACACCGGGGAGCTGTTTTTT
V gene: TRBV30; CDR3 length: 14; clone size: -; J gene: TRBJ1-2; D gene: TRBD1; CDR3 protein: CAWSPDRTYYGYTF; CDR3 DNA: TGTGCCTGGAGCCCGGACAGGACCTACTATGGCTACACCTTC
V gene: TRBV30; CDR3 length: 14; clone size: -; J gene: TRBJ2-3; D gene: -; CDR3 protein: CAWSVSVRGSTQYF; CDR3 DNA: TGTGCCTGGAGTGTGTCCGTCCGGGGGAGTACGCAGTATTTT
V gene: TRBV30; CDR3 length: 13; clone size: -; J gene: TRBJ2-6; D gene: -; CDR3 protein: CACGTSRANVLTF; CDR3 DNA: TGTGCCTGTGGGACTTCCCGGGCCAACGTCCTGACTTTC
V gene: TRBV11-2; CDR3 length: 17; clone size: -; J gene: TRBJ2-7; D gene: TRBD1; CDR3 protein: CASSPASAGTEFYEQYF; CDR3 DNA: TGTGCCAGCAGCCCTGCAAGTGCCGGGACAGAATTCTACGAGCAGTACTTC
V gene: TRBV2; CDR3 length: 14; clone size: -; J gene: TRBJ2-2; D gene: -; CDR3 protein: CASSEQRGTGELFF; CDR3 DNA: TGTGCCAGCAGTGAACAAAGGGGGACCGGGGAGCTGTTTTTT
V gene: TRBV28; CDR3 length: 18; clone size: -; J gene: TRBJ2-6; D gene: TRBD1; CDR3 protein: CASSPGTGGPSGANVLTF; CDR3 DNA: TGTGCCAGCAGTCCCGGGACAGGGGGACCCTCTGGGGCCAACGTCCTGACTTTC
V gene: TRBV5-1; CDR3 length: 17; clone size: few; J gene: TRBJ2-1; D gene: TRBD2; CDR3 protein: CASSSSPSGTSGMRRFF; CDR3 DNA: TGCGCCAGCAGCTCATCTCCGAGCGGGACTAGCGGAATGAGACGGTTCTTC
V gene: TRBV5-1; CDR3 length: 16; clone size: -; J gene: TRBJ1-1; D gene: TRBD1; CDR3 protein: CASSLQGAEVNTEAFF; CDR3 DNA: TGCGCCAGCAGCTTGCAGGGGGCGGAAGTGAACACTGAAGCTTTCTTT
V gene: TRBV7-9; CDR3 length: 17; clone size: -; J gene: TRBJ2-1; D gene: TRBD2; CDR3 protein: CASSGTSGRAPYNEQFF; CDR3 DNA: TGTGCCAGCAGCGGGACTAGCGGGAGGGCCCCCTACAATGAGCAGTTCTTC
V gene: TRBV30; CDR3 length: 12; clone size: -; J gene: TRBJ2-5; D gene: -; CDR3 protein: CAWSVHRETQYF; CDR3 DNA: TGTGCCTGGAGTGTACATCGAGAGACCCAGTACTTC
V gene: TRBV28; CDR3 length: 16; clone size: -; J gene: TRBJ1-4; D gene: TRBD1; CDR3 protein: CASSLPGQGANEKLFF; CDR3 DNA: TGTGCCAGCAGTTTACCGGGACAGGGGGCGAATGAAAAACTGTTTTTT
V gene: TRBV28; CDR3 length: 15; clone size: -; J gene: TRBJ2-1; D gene: TRBD2; CDR3 protein: CASSLASGSYNEQFF; CDR3 DNA: TGTGCCAGCAGTTTAGCTAGCGGGAGTTACAATGAGCAGTTCTTC
V gene: TRBV10-1; CDR3 length: 16; clone size: few; J gene: TRBJ2-7; D gene: TRBD2; CDR3 protein: CASSPGTSGSDYEQYF; CDR3 DNA: TGCGCCAGCAGCCCCGGGACTAGCGGGTCCGACTACGAGCAGTACTTC
V gene: TRBV11-3; CDR3 length: 15; clone size: -; J gene: TRBJ2-5; D gene: TRBD1; CDR3 protein: CASSLGQGVDKTQYF; CDR3 DNA: TGTGCCAGCAGCTTAGGCCAGGGGGTGGACAAGACCCAGTACTTC
V gene: TRBV6-1; CDR3 length: 14; clone size: -; J gene: TRBJ2-4; D gene: TRBD2; CDR3 protein: CASSSGSPKNIQYF; CDR3 DNA: TGTGCCAGCAGTAGCGGGAGCCCCAAAAACATTCAGTACTTC
V gene: TRBV7-2; CDR3 length: 13; clone size: few; J gene: TRBJ1-2; D gene: TRBD1; CDR3 protein: CASSQGANYGYTF; CDR3 DNA: TGTGCCAGCAGCCAGGGGGCCAACTATGGCTACACCTTC
V gene: TRBV7-2; CDR3 length: 16; clone size: few; J gene: TRBJ2-5; D gene: TRBD1; CDR3 protein: CASSLARGTGGVAQYF; CDR3 DNA: TGTGCCAGCAGCTTAGCGCGAGGGACAGGCGGAGTGGCCCAGTACTTC
V gene: TRBV27; CDR3 length: 15; clone size: -; J gene: TRBJ2-1; D gene: -; CDR3 protein: CASSLARAPYNEQFF; CDR3 DNA: TGTGCCAGCAGTTTAGCCAGGGCCCCCTACAATGAGCAGTTCTTC
V gene: TRBV2; CDR3 length: 11; clone size: -; J gene: TRBJ2-3; D gene: TRBD1; CDR3 protein: CASSPGQGWGF; CDR3 DNA: TGTGCCAGCAGCCCGGGACAGGGATGGGGATTT
V gene: TRBV19; CDR3 length: 13; clone size: -; J gene: TRBJ1-1; D gene: -; CDR3 protein: CASSSRLNTEAFF; CDR3 DNA: TGTGCCAGTAGTTCGCGATTGAACACTGAAGCTTTCTTT
V gene: TRBV9; CDR3 length: 15; clone size: -; J gene: TRBJ1-1; D gene: -; CDR3 protein: CASSSIGGQITEAFF; CDR3 DNA: TGTGCCAGCAGCTCGATTGGAGGTCAGATCACTGAAGCTTTCTTT
V gene: TRBV7-9; CDR3 length: 15; clone size: -; J gene: TRBJ1-3; D gene: -; CDR3 protein: CASSLRGLPGNTIYF; CDR3 DNA: TGTGCCAGCAGCTTACGGGGACTCCCCGGAAACACCATATATTTT
V gene: TRBV6-6; CDR3 length: 13; clone size: -; J gene: TRBJ2-7; D gene: -; CDR3 protein: CASKQAGSYEQYF; CDR3 DNA: TGTGCCAGCAAACAGGCCGGCTCCTACGAGCAGTACTTC
V gene: TRBV5-4; CDR3 length: 14; clone size: -; J gene: TRBJ2-7; D gene: TRBD1; CDR3 protein: CASSSGQGGYEQYF; CDR3 DNA: TGTGCCAGCAGCTCCGGACAGGGGGGCTACGAGCAGTACTTC
V gene: TRBV28; CDR3 length: 16; clone size: -; J gene: TRBJ2-4; D gene: TRBD2; CDR3 protein: CASSPWTSGGKNIQYF; CDR3 DNA: TGTGCCAGCAGTCCATGGACTAGCGGGGGCAAAAACATTCAGTACTTC
V gene: TRBV4-3; CDR3 length: 14; clone size: few; J gene: TRBJ1-2; D gene: TRBD1; CDR3 protein: CASSQPGTGNGYTF; CDR3 DNA: TGCGCCAGCAGCCAACCCGGGACAGGGAATGGCTACACCTTC
V gene: TRBV7-9; CDR3 length: 14; clone size: -; J gene: TRBJ1-1; D gene: -; CDR3 protein: CASSLSVPNTEAFF; CDR3 DNA: TGTGCCAGCAGCTTATCTGTTCCGAACACTGAAGCTTTCTTT
V gene: TRBV18; CDR3 length: 12; clone size: once; J gene: TRBJ1-1; D gene: -; CDR3 protein: CASSPPRTEAFF; CDR3 DNA: TGTGCCAGCTCACCACCGAGGACTGAAGCTTTCTTT
V gene: TRBV7-9; CDR3 length: 16; clone size: -; J gene: TRBJ1-3; D gene: -; CDR3 protein: CSSSSPVLLSGNTIYF; CDR3 DNA: TGTTCCAGCTCCTCCCCGGTTCTACTCTCTGGAAACACCATATATTTT
V gene: TRBV6-5; CDR3 length: 14; clone size: -; J gene: TRBJ2-7; D gene: TRBD2; CDR3 protein: CASTTSGGTFEQYF; CDR3 DNA: TGTGCCAGCACGACTAGCGGGGGGACTTTCGAGCAGTACTTC
V gene: TRBV29-1; CDR3 length: 12; clone size: once; J gene: TRBJ2-1; D gene: TRBD1; CDR3 protein: CSAGTGGNEQFF; CDR3 DNA: TGCAGCGCCGGGACAGGGGGCAATGAGCAGTTCTTC
V gene: TRBV21-1; CDR3 length: 15; clone size: -; J gene: TRBJ2-3; D gene: -; CDR3 protein: CASSKDSLGTDTQYF; CDR3 DNA: TGTGCCAGCAGCAAAGATAGTCTAGGCACAGATACGCAGTATTTT
V gene: TRBV10-3; CDR3 length: 15; clone size: -; J gene: TRBJ2-1; D gene: -; CDR3 protein: CAISEGGTPGNEQFF; CDR3 DNA: TGTGCCATCAGTGAGGGGGGGACCCCAGGGAATGAGCAGTTCTTC
V gene: TRBV6-1; CDR3 length: 15; clone size: -; J gene: TRBJ2-7; D gene: TRBD2; CDR3 protein: CASSENPGLAGEQYF; CDR3 DNA: TGTGCCAGCAGTGAAAACCCGGGACTAGCGGGCGAGCAGTACTTC